This TCR beta chain was sequenced in a study of response to subunit inactivated influenza vaccine. Study-level points and caveats: Authors suggested few new T cells are recruited by each seasonal influenza vaccination.

V was trimmed by 5 bases and J by 3 bases, leaving 23 bases between them. The CDR3 is made up of 16 amino acids. CDR1 and CDR2 from the germline V gene are DFQATT and SNEGSKA (reference sequence). TCRdb re-called the RT-PCR reads through MiXCR, storing one row per CDR3 protein. The profile shows fewer than 700,000 distinct CDR3 sequences, over 10% of them singletons. The table lists this clonotype with a few counts. Antigen: not known. V gene TRBV20-1 combines with J gene TRBJ2-7, with TRBD1 as a possible D gene (6 bases). This TCR came from a man aged 45 to 65 who received an inactivated influenza vaccine. Material: PBMCs from blood, obtained about 40 days after vaccination. CDR3 sequence reads: CSAGARGGFRVYEQYF. The CDR3 nucleotides are TGCAGTGCTGGTGCCCGAGGGGGATTCAGGGTCTACGAGCAGTACTTC.